These T cell receptor beta chains were read from a single sample in a study of early T cells in non-severe SARS-CoV-2 infection. TCRdb fed the 5' RACE reads into MiXCR, producing one record per CDR3 protein. Of roughly 75,000 distinct CDR3 sequences listed, more than 9% are singletons. Sequencing was done on a sample of whole blood. These receptors came from an adult who was a healthcare worker with PCR-confirmed SARS-CoV-2 infection or an uninfected control (not recorded which). The CDR3 runs from the conserved cysteine through the conserved F or W. The order of the fields is clone size, J gene, CDR3 length, V gene, CDR3 protein. The size field is filled for only some rows; it gives once, few, many or a size class.

size: few; J: TRBJ2-7; length: 14; V: TRBV25-1; CDR3: CASSPPGHHYEQYF
size: -; J: TRBJ2-1; length: 16; V: TRBV10-3; CDR3: CAISDEAGGNYNEQFF
size: -; J: TRBJ2-3; length: 14; V: TRBV27; CDR3: CATGRAGGRDTQYF
size: -; J: TRBJ2-3; length: 16; V: TRBV5-1; CDR3: CASSAKGAGVGDTQYF
size: -; J: TRBJ2-1; length: 13; V: TRBV27; CDR3: CASSLRFGNEQFF
size: few; J: TRBJ2-1; length: 18; V: TRBV9; CDR3: CASSVGAGTSGIYNEQFF
size: many; J: TRBJ1-1; length: 14; V: TRBV12-3/TRBV12-4; CDR3: CASSYTGVSTEAFF
size: -; J: TRBJ1-2; length: 11; V: TRBV5-4; CDR3: CASTKTTGYTF
size: few; J: TRBJ2-1; length: 15; V: TRBV20-1; CDR3: CSSGRSGLSYNEQFF
size: -; J: TRBJ2-1; length: 19; V: TRBV9; CDR3: CASSVGQALYRSSYNEQFF
size: many; J: TRBJ1-4; length: 15; V: TRBV9; CDR3: CASSFRTGNNEKLFF
size: few; J: TRBJ2-5; length: 12; V: TRBV18; CDR3: CASSPLQETQYF
size: -; J: TRBJ2-1; length: 15; V: TRBV28; CDR3: CASRPPGVSGNEQFF
size: once; J: TRBJ2-2; length: 20; V: TRBV28; CDR3: CASSPWSDASGYSNTGELFF
size: few; J: TRBJ2-1; length: 14; V: TRBV6-6; CDR3: CASSYPPSADEQFF
size: many; J: TRBJ2-1; length: 16; V: TRBV12-3/TRBV12-4; CDR3: CASSLGTSGSYHEQFF
size: many; J: TRBJ2-7; length: 16; V: TRBV20-1; CDR3: CSAPPRTSGSPREQYF
size: -; J: TRBJ1-1; length: 13; V: TRBV5-1; CDR3: CASSPDPNTEAFF
size: once; J: TRBJ2-4; length: 16; V: TRBV2; CDR3: CASKGVRGVAKNIQYF
size: many; J: TRBJ2-1; length: 13; V: TRBV5-1; CDR3: CASSLSGTDEQFF
size: many; J: TRBJ2-2; length: 14; V: TRBV7-3; CDR3: CASSLSSNTGELFF
size: -; J: TRBJ2-7; length: 13; V: TRBV9; CDR3: CASSVSGSGEQYF
size: many; J: TRBJ2-1; length: 12; V: TRBV20-1; CDR3: CSARDAYNEQFF
size: few; J: TRBJ1-1; length: 14; V: TRBV14; CDR3: CASSQGVRNTEAFF
size: many; J: TRBJ2-3; length: 13; V: TRBV3-1; CDR3: CASSQDLGLVKYF
size: many; J: TRBJ2-1; length: 15; V: TRBV10-3; CDR3: CAISESGLAGLEQFF
size: many; J: TRBJ2-5; length: 15; V: TRBV2; CDR3: CASRVGQGTAETQYF
size: -; J: TRBJ1-4; length: 17; V: TRBV7-8; CDR3: CASSLAGVGIIREKLFF
size: -; J: TRBJ2-3; length: 12; V: TRBV6-2/TRBV6-3; CDR3: CASNHAVDTQYF
size: many; J: TRBJ2-2; length: 14; V: TRBV3-1; CDR3: CASSQVRGAGELFF
size: few; J: TRBJ2-4; length: 17; V: TRBV12-3/TRBV12-4; CDR3: CASSVAGGFWTKNIQYF
size: many; J: TRBJ1-2; length: 14; V: TRBV24-1; CDR3: CATSGGAPRYGYTF
size: few; J: TRBJ2-2; length: 14; V: TRBV7-3; CDR3: CASSYGTSAGELFF
size: many; J: TRBJ2-5; length: 14; V: TRBV5-4; CDR3: CASSSAGNEETQYF
size: -; J: TRBJ2-5; length: 14; V: TRBV7-2; CDR3: CASSRTLGVETQYF
size: -; J: TRBJ2-2; length: 13; V: TRBV14; CDR3: CASSPRNTGELFF
size: few; J: TRBJ2-3; length: 15; V: TRBV6-1; CDR3: CASRRSGTWTDTQYF
size: few; J: TRBJ2-3; length: 15; V: TRBV20-1; CDR3: CSARSVTSSTDTQYF
size: few; J: TRBJ2-4; length: 15; V: TRBV10-2; CDR3: CASSESGSAKNIQYF
size: -; J: TRBJ1-2; length: 13; V: TRBV20-1; CDR3: CSATWEGNYGYTF
size: few; J: TRBJ2-5; length: 13; V: TRBV28; CDR3: CATRTGTVKTQYF
size: -; J: TRBJ1-4; length: 16; V: TRBV12-3/TRBV12-4; CDR3: CVSQGPRSRANEKLFF
size: -; J: TRBJ1-1; length: 14; V: TRBV6-6; CDR3: CASSYPRMDTEAFF
size: -; J: TRBJ2-6; length: 18; V: TRBV27; CDR3: CASSGGDRGQSGANVLTF
size: many; J: TRBJ2-1; length: 16; V: TRBV27; CDR3: CASSLSGRVSYNEQFF
size: few; J: TRBJ2-2; length: 16; V: TRBV5-5; CDR3: CASSLEQGRNTGELFF
size: many; J: TRBJ2-5; length: 15; V: TRBV5-6; CDR3: CASSRSGTGGETQYF
size: many; J: TRBJ1-1; length: 14; V: TRBV9; CDR3: CASSVGGPNTEAFF
size: many; J: TRBJ2-3; length: 13; V: TRBV7-7; CDR3: CASSPSLLGTQYF
size: many; J: TRBJ1-5; length: 16; V: TRBV28; CDR3: CASSPRQGSGNQPQHF